One and the same sample provided the 24 T cell receptor beta chains below, sequenced in a study of CD8 T cells in Susac syndrome. Random hexamers were used to reverse transcribe the RNA input (roughly 0.5 to 1 ug). MiXCR was run by TCRdb on the immunoSEQ multiplex PCR reads, yielding one entry per CDR3 protein. This sample has 140,000 or so distinct CDR3 sequences, with approximately 95% found just once. The sequenced sample consisted of CD4+ T cells from PBMCs. The source is a human donor with multiple sclerosis.

V usage is TRBV20-1 and J usage is TRBJ1-2; D gene ambiguous. Trimming left V 3 bases short and J 4 bases short, with 12 bases between. Germline V gives CDR1 DFQATT, CDR2 SNEGSKA (reference sequence). The length of the CDR3 is 13 residues. CDR3 bases: TGCAGTGCTAGGTGGGAAAGCTCCTATGGCTACACCTTC. Protein sequence: CSARWESSYGYTF.

The CDR3 spells CASSLGVGGIYNEQFF. Written as DNA, the CDR3 is TGTGCCAGCAGCTTAGGTGTTGGAGGGATATACAATGAGCAGTTCTTC. The chain carries TRBV7-3 and TRBJ2-1; possibly TRBD2 for D (6 bases). This CDR3 is 16 amino acids long. The germline V and J ends were trimmed by 2 bases and 4 bases, with 15 bases remaining between them. The germline CDR1 and CDR2 sequences are SGHTA and FQGTGA.

This chain connects TRBV15 to TRBJ2-7, with TRBD1 matching over 9 bases. Germline values: CDR1 LNHNV, CDR2 YYDKDF (reference sequence). The CDR3 has 16 residues. With 1 base clipped from V and 5 bases from J, the junction kept 9 bases outside the gene matches. The CDR3 DNA sequence: TGTGCCACCAGCAGAGCCTGGACAGGGGAAACTAACGAGCAGTACTTC. Its protein product is CATSRAWTGETNEQYF.

This chain connects TRBV20-1 to TRBJ2-5, with a possible D match to TRBD2 (6 bases). The ends were cut back, 0 bases at V and 4 bases at J, with 9 bases in the middle. This CDR3 spans 13 amino acids. The germline CDR1 and CDR2 sequences are DFQATT and SNEGSKA (reference sequence). CDR3 protein: CSAREAGTETQYF. As DNA, the CDR3 is TGCAGTGCTAGAGAAGCGGGTACAGAGACCCAGTACTTC.

The CDR3 is CASTRKVRGSREPQHF. DNA for the CDR3: TGTGCCAGTACCAGAAAGGTACGGGGATCAAGGGAGCCCCAGCATTTT. The chain uses TRBV19 and TRBJ1-5; D remains ambiguous. Per germline, CDR1 LNHDA and CDR2 SQIVND (reference sequence). The CDR3 consists of 16 residues. V shed 7 bases and J shed 8 bases, with 24 bases lying between them.

V and J are TRBV2 and TRBJ1-1, with 7 positions matching TRBD1. The CDR3 loop spans 14 amino acids. Looked up from germline, CDR1 is SNHLY and CDR2 is FYNNEI. Germline trimming cut 6 bases from V and 0 bases from J; bases unmatched to any gene: 4. The CDR3, as DNA: TGTGCCAGCAGATCGGGACAGTTGAACACTGAAGCTTTCTTT. It yields the protein CASRSGQLNTEAFF.

This sequence joins TRBV20-1 and TRBJ2-4; a possible D gene is TRBD2 (5 bases). V lost 2 bases and J lost 7, with 9 bases in between. CDR1 is DFQATT and CDR2 is SNEGSKA in the germline V gene (reference sequence). CDR3 length: 12 residues. CDR3 loop: CSARYSENIQYF. The CDR3 nucleotides are TGCAGTGCTAGATATAGCGAGAACATTCAGTACTTC.

The chain combines TRBV9 with TRBJ1-2; weak D call: TRBD1 (5 bases). Deletions cut 0 bases from V and 4 bases from J, with 10 bases between. Per the germline V gene, CDR1 is SGDLS and CDR2 is YYNGEE. The CDR3 runs 14 residues. In nucleotides, the CDR3 is TGTGCCAGCAGCGTAGGTTGGGGCGGCTATGGCTACACCTTC. Amino acids: CASSVGWGGYGYTF.

The rearrangement links TRBV4-1 to TRBJ1-1; 7 nucleotides agree with TRBD1. CDR3 length equals 15 residues. The V segment lost 3 bases and the J segment 1 base; nucleotides outside the gene matches: 5. Looked up from germline, CDR1 is MGHRA and CDR2 is YSYEKL. CDR3 nucleotide sequence: TGCGCCAGCAGCCAGACCGGGACAGCGAACACTGAAGCTTTCTTT. Translated, it gives CASSQTGTANTEAFF.

DNA of the CDR3: TGTGCCAGCAGTTTGTTAACCATAGCGGGAGGGTGGGGATGGAATGAGCAGTTCTTC. Translated: CASSLLTIAGGWGWNEQFF. This sequence joins TRBV6-5 and TRBJ2-1, with 11 nucleotides matching TRBD2. Germline V CDR1 and CDR2: MNHEY, SVGAGI. V lost 4 bases and J lost 7; bases outside the gene matches: 18. The CDR3 loop spans 19 amino acids.

The V gene is TRBV6-6, the J gene TRBJ2-5; D is possibly TRBD1 or TRBD2 (5 bases each). CDR3 size: 14 residues. CDR1 is MNHNY, CDR2 SVGAGI, per germline (reference sequence). V was pared by 7 bases and J by 1 base, with 13 bases between. Here the CDR3 reads CASKGSGIQETQYF. DNA of the CDR3: TGTGCCAGCAAGGGGAGCGGAATCCAAGAGACCCAGTACTTC.

The J gene is TRBJ2-2, the V gene TRBV6-1; a weak D match, TRBD2 (5 bases). The CDR3 is 14 amino acids. Germline CDR1 and CDR2: MNHNS and SASEGT. V dropped 7 bases and J dropped 0 bases, with 9 bases sitting between them. Written as DNA, the CDR3 is TGTGCCAGCAAGACTACCACGAACACCGGGGAGCTGTTTTTT. It is translated as CASKTTTNTGELFF.

The V call is TRBV4-3, the J call TRBJ1-6, with TRBD1 as a possible D gene (6 bases). CDR1 is LGHNA and CDR2 is YSLEER in the germline V gene. The CDR3 is made up of 17 amino acids. The V gene lost 0 bases and the J gene lost 7 bases, with 16 bases spanning the gap. For the CDR3, the DNA is TGCGCCAGCAGCCAAGATCTCGGGGGCGCGAGGAATTCACCCCTCCACTTT. Translating it yields CASSQDLGGARNSPLHF.

The J gene is TRBJ2-7, the V gene TRBV6-6, with D perhaps being TRBD1 or TRBD2 (5 bases each). Trimming cost V 2 bases and J 4 bases, with 6 bases left between them. The CDR3 is 12 residues long. Germline assignment: CDR1 MNHNY and CDR2 SVGAGI (reference sequence). CDR3 nucleotides: TGTGCCAGCAGTTACGAGGGGTACGAGCAGTACTTC. Translated, it gives CASSYEGYEQYF.

V and J are TRBV29-1 and TRBJ2-4, with TRBD1 matching 7 bases. CDR1 and CDR2 (germline): SQVTM, ANQGSEA. Trimming cost V 7 bases and J 2 bases; bases outside gene matches: 5. This CDR3 region has 13 residues. The CDR3 loop is CSGRQGTKNIQYF. Written as DNA, the CDR3 is TGCAGCGGTCGACAGGGAACCAAAAACATTCAGTACTTC.

This chain links TRBV27 with TRBJ2-3; 9 bases are a match to TRBD2. J was trimmed by 5 bases and V by 7 bases; bases with no gene match: 7. Germline CDR1 and CDR2: MNHEY and SMNVEV (reference sequence). The CDR3 runs 14 residues. CDR3 nucleotide sequence: TGTGCCAGCACCCGTAGCGGGAGACGAGATACGCAGTATTTT. Amino acid sequence: CASTRSGRRDTQYF.

The gene calls are TRBV21-1 and TRBJ2-7. TRBV21-1 corresponds to a pseudogene. The CDR3 is 8 amino acids. For the CDR3, the DNA is TGTGCCTGGGGAAAGCAGTACTTC. This codes for CAWGKQYF.

This chain links TRBV30 with TRBJ1-2; D uncertain. The CDR3 loop spans 13 amino acids. CDR1 is GTSNPN, CDR2 SVGIG, per germline (reference sequence). V lost 0 bases and J 6 bases, leaving 11 bases between the germline ends. CDR3 residues: CAWSVRETNGYTF. CDR3 nucleotides: TGTGCCTGGAGTGTTAGGGAGACCAATGGCTACACCTTC.

This clonotype was observed a single time. J is TRBJ2-2 and V is TRBV12-3 or TRBV12-4; the match to TRBD2 covers 13 bases. Germline trimming cut 3 bases from V and 5 bases from J; bases unmatched to any gene: 9. This CDR3 is 18 amino acids long. The CDR3 here is CASSFWGVTSGGTGELFF. DNA of the CDR3: TGTGCCAGCAGTTTTTGGGGTGTGACTAGCGGGGGGACCGGGGAGCTGTTTTTT.

The V gene is TRBV7-9, the J gene TRBJ2-5, with D perhaps assigned TRBD1 or TRBD2 (5 bases each). Per germline, CDR1 SEHNR and CDR2 FQNEAQ (reference sequence). The V end lost 2 bases, the J end lost 1 base, and 11 bases lay between the germline ends. The CDR3 runs to 15 residues. The CDR3 DNA reads as TGTGCCAGCAGCTTACCCCGGGGCGGCCAAGAGACCCAGTACTTC. It codes for CASSLPRGGQETQYF.

This chain connects TRBV6-1 to TRBJ1-2; 7 positions agree with TRBD1. The ends lost 6 bases at V and 0 bases at J; junction bases unmatched: 10. CDR3 length equals 16 residues. Germline CDR1 is MNHNS and CDR2 is SASEGT. The CDR3 reads CASSVSGTAANYGYTF. For the CDR3, the DNA is TGTGCCAGCAGCGTCTCCGGGACAGCGGCTAACTATGGCTACACCTTC.

This clonotype has a single count. V is TRBV7-3 and J is TRBJ2-6; D remains unclear. The CDR3 contains 15 residues. In germline, CDR1 is SGHTA, CDR2 FQGTGA. Trimming removed 5 bases at V and 0 bases at J, with 8 bases between. The DNA of the CDR3 is TGTGCCAGCAGCCCCAACTTCTCTGGGGCCAACGTCCTGACTTTC. This encodes CASSPNFSGANVLTF.

This clonotype was seen just once. CDR3 in amino acids: CASNVGSGFNNEQFF. The DNA of the CDR3 is TGTGCCAGTAATGTCGGATCGGGCTTCAACAATGAGCAGTTCTTC. The chain uses TRBV19 and TRBJ2-1; D remains ambiguous. The CDR3 contains 15 residues. V gave up 7 bases and J gave up 5 bases, with 18 bases separating them. Germline CDR1 reads LNHDA; CDR2 reads SQIVND (reference sequence). Based on the CDR3 plus reference TRBV19 and TRBJ2-1, the full variable domain is DGGITQSPKYLFRKEGQNVTLSCEQNLNHDAMYWYRQDPGQGLRLIYYSQIVNDFQKGDIAEGYSVSREKKESFPLTVTSAQKNPTAFYLCASNVGSGFNNEQFFGPGTRLTVL.

V usage is TRBV28 and J usage is TRBJ2-4; D is unclear. This CDR3 region has 15 residues. Germline CDR1 MDHEN, CDR2 SYDVKM. V dropped 7 bases and J dropped 1 base, with 14 bases sitting between them. CDR3: CASTSGVSAKNIQYF. In DNA form, the CDR3 reads TGTGCCAGCACCAGTGGGGTCTCGGCCAAAAACATTCAGTACTTC.